This T cell receptor beta chain appears in the sequencing data of a study of blood T cells in healthy people across ages. Findings and caveats of the study: Long-lived donors had more naive CD4+ cells and higher diversity than aged donors.

Germline V gene sequence: CDR1 SGHDT, CDR2 YYEEEE. There are 15 residues in the CDR3. Trimming took 0 bases from V and 1 from J, leaving 8 bases between them. For this clonotype: The antigen is not known.

Individuals who donated were healthy Caucasians from Russia aged 6 to 90. Primers used in a second PCR of about 7 to 12 cycles were a sample-barcoded 5' primer and a J-beta primer mix. Every sample gave at least 2.5 million paired-end reads containing CDR3. Each CDR3 protein is one row after TCRdb ran MiXCR on the 5' RACE reads. This sample yields hundreds of thousands of distinct CDR3 sequences, of which over 45% are seen a single time; 20% to 25% belongs to the top ten. V is TRBV5-6 and J is TRBJ1-5; D not certain. The sample was blood. The sequence was obtained from a man aged 25 to 45 in good health. CDR3 protein: CASSLGNPSNQPQHF. CDR3 DNA sequence: TGTGCCAGCAGCTTGGGCAATCCGAGCAATCAGCCCCAGCATTTT. Together with reference TRBV5-6 and TRBJ1-5, the CDR3 gives the full variable domain: DAGVTQSPTHLIKTRGQQVTLRCSPKSGHDTVSWYQQALGQGPQFIFQYYEEEERQRGNFPDRFSGHQFPNYSSELNVNALLLGDSALYLCASSLGNPSNQPQHFGDGTRLSIL.